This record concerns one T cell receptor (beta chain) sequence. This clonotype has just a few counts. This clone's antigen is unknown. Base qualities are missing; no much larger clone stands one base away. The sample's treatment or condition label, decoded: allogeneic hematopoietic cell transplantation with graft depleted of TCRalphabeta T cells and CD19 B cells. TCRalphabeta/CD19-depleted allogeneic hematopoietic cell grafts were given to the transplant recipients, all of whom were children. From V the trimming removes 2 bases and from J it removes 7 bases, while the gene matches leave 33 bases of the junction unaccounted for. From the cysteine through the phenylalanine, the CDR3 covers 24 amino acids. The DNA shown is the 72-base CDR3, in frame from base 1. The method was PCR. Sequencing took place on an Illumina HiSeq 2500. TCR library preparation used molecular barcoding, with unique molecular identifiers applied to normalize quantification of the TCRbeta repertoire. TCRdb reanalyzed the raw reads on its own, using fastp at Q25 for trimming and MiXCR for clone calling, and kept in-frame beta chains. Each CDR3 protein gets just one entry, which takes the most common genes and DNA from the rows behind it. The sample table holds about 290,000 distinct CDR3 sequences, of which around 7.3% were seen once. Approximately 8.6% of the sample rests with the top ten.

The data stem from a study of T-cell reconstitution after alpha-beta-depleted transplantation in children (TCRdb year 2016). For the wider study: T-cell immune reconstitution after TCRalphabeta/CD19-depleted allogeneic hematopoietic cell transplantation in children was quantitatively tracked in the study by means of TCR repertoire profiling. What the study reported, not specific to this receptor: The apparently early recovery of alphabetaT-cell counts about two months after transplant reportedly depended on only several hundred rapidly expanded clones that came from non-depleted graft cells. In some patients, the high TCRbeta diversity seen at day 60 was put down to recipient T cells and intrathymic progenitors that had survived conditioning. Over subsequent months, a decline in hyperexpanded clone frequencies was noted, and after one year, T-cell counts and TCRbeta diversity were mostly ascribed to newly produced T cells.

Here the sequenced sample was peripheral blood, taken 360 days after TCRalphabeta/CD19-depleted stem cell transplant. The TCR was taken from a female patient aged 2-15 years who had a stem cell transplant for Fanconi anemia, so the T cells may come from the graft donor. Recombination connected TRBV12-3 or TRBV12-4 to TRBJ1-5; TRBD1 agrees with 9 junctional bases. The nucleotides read TGTGCCAGCAGTTTAAGGGACGCAAAGCCGTCGCTCGCAAACAGGGGGCATTTGGGACAGCCCCAGCATTTT. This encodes CASSLRDAKPSLANRGHLGQPQHF.